The source of this T cell receptor (beta chain) is a study of CD8 T cells in Susac syndrome. The CDR3 is made up of 15 amino acids. After removal of 3 bases from V and 7 bases from J, the junction contained 8 bases not matched to a gene. CDR1 and CDR2 from the germline V gene are KGHDR and SFDVKD. An input of roughly 0.5 to 1 ug of RNA was subjected to reverse transcription using random hexamers. From the immunoSEQ multiplex PCR reads, TCRdb called clonotypes with MiXCR, one entry per CDR3 protein. The table lists about 300,000 distinct CDR3 sequences, roughly 85% of them singletons, with roughly 0.21% in the top ten.

This sequence joins TRBV24-1 and TRBJ2-7, with 10 bases lining up with TRBD2. The sample comprised CD8+ T cells from PBMCs. This receptor was identified in a human donor with multiple sclerosis. The CDR3 sequence is CATSDRLAGAREQYF. Written as DNA, the CDR3 is TGTGCCACCAGTGATAGGCTAGCGGGAGCAAGAGAGCAGTACTTC.